These T cell receptor beta chains were read from a single sample in a study of a mutant IDH1 vaccine in newly diagnosed glioma. The antigens for these receptors are not known. Produced via immunoSEQ multiplex PCR; TCRdb's table is partial and in-frame only. The repertoire holds around 76,000 clones, with more than 80% as singletons. Sequences were derived from PBMCs, sampled from a glioma patient whose treatment included an IDH1 peptide vaccine. These receptors originate from a woman in her 50s with glioma. Both conserved end residues are trimmed from each CDR3. Fields, in order: V gene, CDR3 length, J gene, CDR3 protein.

>TRBV6-1|11|TRBJ1-2
ANSDSPYYGYT
>TRBV6-5|12|TRBJ1-5
ASRTGGNNQPQH
>TRBV5-1|13|TRBJ1-1
ASSLGLTMNTEAF
>TRBV7-9|15|TRBJ1-2
ASSLHMIGGENYGYT
>TRBV7-2|13|TRBJ2-1
ASSFRLAGGNEQF
>TRBV4-2|13|TRBJ2-1
ASSQPGPRSNEQF
>TRBV19|11|TRBJ1-1
ASTLAGNTEAF
>TRBV11-2|12|TRBJ1-1
ASSLGVANTEAF
>TRBV27|14|TRBJ2-1
ASRGEGNISYNEQF
>TRBV27|12|TRBJ2-3
ASSLKLAGDTQY
>TRBV18|11|TRBJ1-2
ASSLDSIYGYT
>TRBV28|13|TRBJ1-4
ASSLVGRLEEKLF
>TRBV29-1|12|TRBJ1-2
SVVGTGANYGYT
>TRBV5-4|13|TRBJ2-5
ASSWGTGVQETQY
>TRBV28|13|TRBJ2-7
ASSPLPGAQVEQY
>TRBV4-2|13|TRBJ1-5
ASSPMDRVGQPQH
>TRBV12-2|13|TRBJ2-2
ASRSWTDNTGELF
>TRBV28|15|TRBJ2-7
ASTAAGGTGVGYEQY
>TRBV28|12|TRBJ2-7
ASSLWRDTYEQY
>TRBV18|12|TRBJ2-1
ASSLSLANNEQF
>TRBV23-1|13|TRBJ2-1
ASSQSRDGNNEQF
>TRBV28|13|NA
ASSPLGEGLYEQY
>TRBV4-1|12|TRBJ1-1
ASSHGTKSAEAF
>TRBV28|11|TRBJ1-6
ASSLMQGSPLH
>TRBV9|13|TRBJ2-3
ASSGSGSLVNTQY
>TRBV5-6|14|TRBJ2-7
ASSLRLAAPVYEQY
>TRBV30|8|TRBJ1-3
AWSGNTIY
>TRBV20-1|9|TRBJ2-7
SAIRTDEQY
>TRBV15|13|TRBJ2-6
ATSQGTLGANVLT
>TRBV28|15|TRBJ2-6
ASTPLPARVGANVLT
>TRBV27|11|TRBJ2-5
ASKKHGEETQY
>TRBV7-3|12|TRBJ1-5
ASSLNPGDQPQH
>TRBV6-1|13|TRBJ2-2
ASSEAGRNTGELF
>TRBV5-6|10|TRBJ1-2
ASSLAGYGYT
>TRBV7-6|14|TRBJ2-1
ASSPSGGGLNNEQF
>TRBV28|15|TRBJ2-5
ASSFLYGSGGKETQY
>TRBV18|11|TRBJ1-2
ASSMQGQSGYT
>TRBV25-1|14|TRBJ1-1
ASSESDSWTNTEAF
>TRBV28|13|TRBJ1-4
ASSRQWGFNEKLF
>TRBV6-5|13|TRBJ2-1
ASSPTRHSYNEQF
>TRBV29-1|9|TRBJ1-1
SAVLDTEAF
>TRBV6-5|14|TRBJ2-7
ASSYSNWGSSYEQY
>TRBV5-5|11|TRBJ1-1
ASSLRTNTEAF
>TRBV2|13|TRBJ2-5
ASSDPSGRDETQY
>TRBV5-1|14|TRBJ1-3
ASSLEQTSSGNTIY
>TRBV5-4|12|TRBJ2-2
ASSLELAGGELF
>TRBV6-5|14|TRBJ1-5
ASSYGRGMSNQPQH
>TRBV5-1|13|TRBJ2-5
ASKGTGGNQETQY
>TRBV6-1|12|TRBJ2-7
ASSDRGLSYEQY
>TRBV6-5|13|TRBJ1-2
ASSKQGRGNYGYT
>TRBV5-5|12|TRBJ2-7
ASSFRGDTYEQY
>TRBV29-1|9|TRBJ1-2
SVERRDGYT
>TRBV28|10|TRBJ1-1
ASSLGRTEAF